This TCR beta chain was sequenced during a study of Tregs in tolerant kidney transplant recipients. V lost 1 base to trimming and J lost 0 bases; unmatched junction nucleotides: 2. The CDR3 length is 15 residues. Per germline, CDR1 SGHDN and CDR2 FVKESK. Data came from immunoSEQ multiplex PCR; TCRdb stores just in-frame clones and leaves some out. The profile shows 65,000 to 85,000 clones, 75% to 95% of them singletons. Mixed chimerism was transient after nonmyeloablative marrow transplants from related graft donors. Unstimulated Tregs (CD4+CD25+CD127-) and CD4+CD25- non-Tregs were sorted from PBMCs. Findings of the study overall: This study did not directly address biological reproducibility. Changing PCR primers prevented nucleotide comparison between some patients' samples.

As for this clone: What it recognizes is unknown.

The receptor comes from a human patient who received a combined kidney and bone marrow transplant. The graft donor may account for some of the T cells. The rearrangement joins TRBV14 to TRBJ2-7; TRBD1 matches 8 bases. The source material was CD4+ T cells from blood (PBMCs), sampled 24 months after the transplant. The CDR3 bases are TGTGCCAGCAGCCAAGTTCAGGGGGCCTCCTACGAGCAGTACTTC. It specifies CASSQVQGASYEQYF.